Here is one T cell receptor beta chain with its context. Germline CDR1 GTSNPN, CDR2 SVGIG (reference sequence). The CDR3 runs 15 residues. With 3 bases removed from V and 7 bases from J, the gap between germline ends came to 21 bases. The sample is drawn from a study of blood T cell repertoires in COVID-19. Study summary: T cells, B-cell-depleted T cells, or PBMCs provided the cDNA or gDNA that served as material.

Methods used by the authors: Amplification of reference gene primers provided the estimated nucleated cell counts. TCRdb keeps only in-frame clones here, not all; method: immunoSEQ multiplex PCR. That table gives V, J and clone size, and the DNA gave D and trimming. The data hold about 130,000 clones, with about 87% observed a single time. This chain connects TRBV30 to TRBJ1-2, with a weak D call TRBD1 (5 bases). Sequencing was done on a sample of peripheral blood. The receptor comes from a woman aged 55-69 years with acute or convalescent COVID-19. In nucleotides, the CDR3 is TGTGCCTGGAGATTAAATAAGGGGTATGGCGGTGGCTACACCTTC. Translating it yields CAWRLNKGYGGGYTF.